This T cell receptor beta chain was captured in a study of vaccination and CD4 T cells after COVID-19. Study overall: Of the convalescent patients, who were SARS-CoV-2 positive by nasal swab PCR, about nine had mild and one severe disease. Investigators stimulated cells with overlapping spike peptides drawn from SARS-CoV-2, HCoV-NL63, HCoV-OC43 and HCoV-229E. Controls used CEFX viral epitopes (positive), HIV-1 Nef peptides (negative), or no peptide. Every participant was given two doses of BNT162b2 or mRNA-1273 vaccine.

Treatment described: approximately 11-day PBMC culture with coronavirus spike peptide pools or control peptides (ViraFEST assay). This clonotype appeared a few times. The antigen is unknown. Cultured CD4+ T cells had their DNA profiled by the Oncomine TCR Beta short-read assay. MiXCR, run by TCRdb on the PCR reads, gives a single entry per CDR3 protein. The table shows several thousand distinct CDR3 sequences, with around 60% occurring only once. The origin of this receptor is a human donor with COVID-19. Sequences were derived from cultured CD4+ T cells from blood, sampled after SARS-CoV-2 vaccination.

CDR3 DNA: TGTGCCAGCTCAGAAAGGGTGAGCAATCAGCCCCAGCATTTT. Amino acids: CASSERVSNQPQHF. The J gene is TRBJ1-5, the V gene TRBV27; no clear D. Between the trimmed V and J ends, which lost 8 bases and 1 base, there was a span of 12 bases. Per the germline V gene, CDR1 is MNHEY and CDR2 is SMNVEV (reference sequence). The CDR3 sequence is 14 residues long.